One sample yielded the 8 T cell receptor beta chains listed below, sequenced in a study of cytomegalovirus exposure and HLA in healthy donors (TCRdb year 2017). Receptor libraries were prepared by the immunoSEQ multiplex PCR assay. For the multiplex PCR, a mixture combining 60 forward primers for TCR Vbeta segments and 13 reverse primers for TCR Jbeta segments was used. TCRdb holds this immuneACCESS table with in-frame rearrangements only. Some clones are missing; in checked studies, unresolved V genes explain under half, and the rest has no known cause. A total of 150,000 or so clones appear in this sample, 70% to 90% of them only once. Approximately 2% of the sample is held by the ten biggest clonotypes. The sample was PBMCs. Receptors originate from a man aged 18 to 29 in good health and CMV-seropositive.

The CDR3, as DNA: TGCGCCAGCAGCCAAGATTGGGCAGGGGGCGCGTCAGATACGCAGTATTTT. This translates into CASSQDWAGGASDTQYF. The rearrangement uses TRBV4-1 and TRBJ2-3, with 8 positions matching TRBD1. V trimming: 0 bases; J trimming: 4 bases; junction bases outside the gene matches: 9. Germline CDR1 and CDR2: MGHRA and YSYEKL. This CDR3 spans 17 amino acids.

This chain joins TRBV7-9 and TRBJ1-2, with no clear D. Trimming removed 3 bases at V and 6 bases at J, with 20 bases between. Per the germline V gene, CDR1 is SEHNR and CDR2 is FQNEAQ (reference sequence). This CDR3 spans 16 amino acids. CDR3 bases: TGTGCCAGCAGCTTCCCCGGGAGTCAGCTCGCGAATGGCTACACCTTC. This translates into CASSFPGSQLANGYTF.

The CDR3 DNA is TGTGCCAGCACCGGAGGCGTCTGGCAAGAGACCCAGTACTTC. As protein: CASTGGVWQETQYF. The rearrangement uses TRBV6-1 and TRBJ2-5; tentatively, D is TRBD2 (5 bases). V dropped 7 bases and J dropped 2 bases, with 14 bases sitting between them. The V gene's germline CDR1 is MNHNS and CDR2 SASEGT. The CDR3 has 14 residues.

The CDR3, as DNA: TGTGCCAGCAGCCAAGATGTCCTTTCCCCCGGCTACACCTTC. Its translation: CASSQDVLSPGYTF. The gene calls are TRBV4-2 and TRBJ1-2; D not certain. This CDR3 region has 14 residues. Trimming removed 0 bases at V and 8 bases at J, with 13 bases between. In germline, CDR1 is LGHNA, CDR2 YNFKEQ.

This CDR3 is CASSRGATDTQYF. CDR3 sequence (DNA): TGCGCCAGCAGTCGGGGAGCCACAGATACGCAGTATTTT. This rearrangement joins TRBV10-2 to TRBJ2-3; TRBD2 might be the D (5 bases). Looked up from germline, CDR1 is WSHSY and CDR2 is SAAADI. V was shortened by 5 bases and J by 2 bases, with 8 bases between the two germline ends. The CDR3 is 13 residues long.

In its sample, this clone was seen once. CDR3: CSVRGGYTF. Here the CDR3 DNA reads TGCAGCGTTAGGGGTGGCTACACCTTC. The chain joins TRBV29-1 to TRBJ1-2; the D gene is possibly TRBD1 (5 bases). CDR3 length: 9 residues. From germline, CDR1 is SQVTM and CDR2 ANQGSEA. With 5 bases removed from V and 7 bases from J, the gap between germline ends came to 5 bases.

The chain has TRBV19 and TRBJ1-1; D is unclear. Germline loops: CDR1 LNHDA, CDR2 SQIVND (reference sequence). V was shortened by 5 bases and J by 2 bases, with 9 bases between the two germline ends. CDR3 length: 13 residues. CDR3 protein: CASSYGVNTEAFF. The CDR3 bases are TGTGCCAGTAGTTACGGGGTTAACACTGAAGCTTTCTTT.

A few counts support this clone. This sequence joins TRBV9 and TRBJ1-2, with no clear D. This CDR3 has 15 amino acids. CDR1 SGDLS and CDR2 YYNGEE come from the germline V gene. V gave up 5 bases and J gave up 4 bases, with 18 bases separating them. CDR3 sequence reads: CASSVGRSGGYGYTF. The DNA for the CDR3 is TGTGCCAGCAGTGTCGGACGGAGTGGAGGCTATGGCTACACCTTC.